These 13 T cell receptor beta chains were sequenced from one sample in a study of blood T cell repertoires in COVID-19. The method was immunoSEQ multiplex PCR; TCRdb's version includes in-frame clones alone and lacks a portion of them. The top ten hold 1.5% to 2% of the sample, which has roughly 260,000 clones, roughly 88% seen once. The sample was PBMCs or T cells enriched from blood (not recorded which). All receptors come from a woman between 45 and 60 years old who had recovered from COVID-19.

There are a few counts of this clone. The rearrangement uses TRBV2 and TRBJ2-1; TRBD2 matches 7 bases. Trimming cost V 6 bases and J 3 bases; bases outside gene matches: 8. Germline loops: CDR1 SNHLY, CDR2 FYNNEI. This CDR3 contains 15 residues. The CDR3 bases are TGTGCCAGCAGCGCAAGCGGGGTCCACTACAATGAGCAGTTCTTC. The encoded protein is CASSASGVHYNEQFF.

V usage is TRBV3-1 (or the pseudogene TRBV3-2) and J usage is TRBJ2-1; 9 nucleotides agree with TRBD2. The V gene's germline CDR1 is LGHDT and CDR2 YNNKEL (reference sequence). J was trimmed by 4 bases and V by 4 bases; bases with no gene match: 5. This CDR3 comprises 15 residues. CDR3 in DNA: TGTGCCAGCAGCCCCCGACTAGCGGCATACAATGAGCAGTTCTTC. Translated: CASSPRLAAYNEQFF.

This clone was detected a few times. The CDR3 sequence: CASSTDYRDRGPHGYTF. The DNA for the CDR3 is TGCGCCAGCAGCACAGATTACCGGGACAGGGGGCCTCATGGCTACACCTTC. The rearrangement links TRBV5-1 to TRBJ1-2; 12 bases are shared with TRBD1. The junction had 13 bases not matched to a gene; V was cut back by 4 bases and J by 6 bases. Looked up from germline, CDR1 is SGHRS and CDR2 is YFSETQ. This CDR3 contains 17 residues.

The chain carries TRBV7-9 and TRBJ1-4; D may be TRBD1 (5 bases). Trimming cost V 1 base and J 6 bases, with 15 bases left between them. This CDR3 contains 16 residues. Germline CDR1 and CDR2: SEHNR and FQNEAQ (reference sequence). The CDR3 coding sequence is TGTGCCAGCAGCTTAGAGCTGCAGGGCATATATGAAAAACTGTTTTTT. This codes for CASSLELQGIYEKLFF.

The chain joins TRBV2 to TRBJ1-1; TRBD1 matches 7 bases. Germline lookup yields CDR1 SNHLY and CDR2 FYNNEI. The CDR3 sequence is 14 residues long. V shed 5 bases and J 3 bases; nucleotides not matched to a gene: 6. Here the CDR3 reads CASSYRGADTEAFF. The CDR3 DNA is TGTGCCAGCAGTTACAGGGGAGCAGACACTGAAGCTTTCTTT.

This clone was seen more than once but under ten times. The chain couples TRBV7-3 to TRBJ1-2; TRBD1 matches at 9 bases. Trimming took 5 bases from V and 3 from J; bases not matched to a gene: 4. The germline CDR1 and CDR2 sequences are SGHTA and FQGTGA. The CDR3 consists of 14 residues. CDR3 loop: CASSPGTGHYGYTF. CDR3 coding DNA: TGTGCCAGCAGCCCCGGGACAGGGCACTATGGCTACACCTTC.

This clone came up a few times. The chain carries TRBV5-1 and TRBJ1-3; D is undetermined. The germline V gene encodes CDR1 SGHRS and CDR2 YFSETQ. V lost 0 bases and J lost 0, with 10 bases in between. The length of the CDR3 is 16 residues. This CDR3 is CASSLVPEASGNTIYF. The CDR3 region has the DNA TGCGCCAGCAGCTTGGTACCAGAGGCCTCTGGAAACACCATATATTTT.

V usage is TRBV5-1 and J usage is TRBJ2-7; 9 bases agree with TRBD1. V lost 4 bases, J lost 7 bases, and 12 bases stayed unmatched. CDR1 and CDR2 from the germline V gene are SGHRS and YFSETQ. This CDR3 has 15 amino acids. DNA of the CDR3: TGCGCCAGCAGCGGACAGGGGACCACCCTAGGGGAGCAGTACTTC. It encodes CASSGQGTTLGEQYF.

V usage is TRBV5-1 and J usage is TRBJ2-3; tentative D call: TRBD1 (5 bases). V dropped 7 bases and J dropped 2 bases, with 17 bases sitting between them. CDR1 is SGHRS, CDR2 YFSETQ, per germline. This CDR3 has 15 residues. As DNA, the CDR3 is TGCGCCAGCTATGAGAGACAGCTTAACACAGATACGCAGTATTTT. Amino acid sequence: CASYERQLNTDTQYF.

The gene calls are TRBV5-1 and TRBJ2-1, with D possibly matching TRBD1 (6 bases). There are 15 residues in the CDR3. Trimming stripped 3 bases from V and 6 bases from J, with 16 bases between. Germline V lookup: CDR1 SGHRS, CDR2 YFSETQ. The DNA for the CDR3 is TGCGCCAGCAGCTGGCCCCGACAGGACCCCAATGAGCAGTTCTTC. Translated, it gives CASSWPRQDPNEQFF.

On this clone itself: Different DNA sequences within this sample yield the same CDR3. The chain links TRBV27 to TRBJ1-3; D gene ambiguous. This CDR3 spans 13 amino acids. Germline V lookup: CDR1 MNHEY, CDR2 SMNVEV (reference sequence). Deletions cut 2 bases from V and 3 bases from J, with 5 bases between. This CDR3 is CASSLRGGNTIYF. CDR3 DNA: TGTGCCAGCAGTTTACGAGGTGGAAACACCATATATTTT.

V gene TRBV10-3 combines with J gene TRBJ2-3, with TRBD2 matching over 14 bases. J gave up 4 bases and V 4 bases, and 1 base lay outside the gene matches. The CDR3 covers 15 residues. Germline CDR1 reads ENHRY; CDR2 reads SYGVKD. CDR3 amino acids: CAISVTSGRADTQYF. The CDR3 DNA is TGTGCCATCAGTGTGACTAGCGGGAGGGCAGATACGCAGTATTTT.

CDR3 region: CASSLDLDFTGELFF. The CDR3 DNA reads TGTGCCAGTTCGTTGGATCTAGACTTCACCGGGGAGCTGTTTTTT. The chain uses TRBV19 and TRBJ2-2; unclear D gene. This CDR3 comprises 15 residues. Germline lookup yields CDR1 LNHDA and CDR2 SQIVND (reference sequence). Deletions cut 8 bases from V and 4 bases from J, with 17 bases between.